This is a list of T cell receptor beta chains from one sample in a study of blood T cell repertoires in COVID-19. Clones were sequenced by immunoSEQ multiplex PCR, and TCRdb holds only the in-frame ones, with some missing. This table has a few hundred thousand clones, more than 65% appearing once. Specimen: peripheral blood. These receptors originate from a man aged 35-49 years who had recovered from COVID-19. Each CDR3 is given with its conserved first and last residue. Each record gives: J gene, V gene, CDR3 protein.

TRBJ1-1 | TRBV19 | CASSTLLNTEAFF
TRBJ1-6 | TRBV6-6 | CASSYLGPGINSPLHF
TRBJ2-1 | TRBV5-4 | CASSLKTASSYNEQFF
TRBJ2-3 | TRBV18 | CASSLYGQYTDTQYF
TRBJ1-2 | TRBV5-1 | CASSLARGDRGRDGYTF
TRBJ1-3 | TRBV14 | CASSPQLYNRGTYGNTIYF
TRBJ2-5 | TRBV2 | CASARTGQETQYF
TRBJ2-5 | TRBV7-2 | CASSFQGGRAETQYF
TRBJ1-2 | TRBV9 | CASSVAFGGYGYTF
TRBJ1-1 | TRBV7-9 | CASQGRENTEAFF
TRBJ2-1 | TRBV5-4 | CASSHATERRGEQFF
TRBJ2-1 | TRBV4-3 | CASSSGLAEYNEQFF
TRBJ2-1 | TRBV7-2 | CASSPSGQLYNEQFF
TRBJ2-3 | TRBV19 | CASREDGSTDTQYF
TRBJ1-3 | TRBV2 | CASSEDRGSGNTIYF
TRBJ2-1 | TRBV5-4 | CASSLVENEQFF
TRBJ1-2 | TRBV29-1 | CSVEALGDGRFIYGYTF
TRBJ1-2 | TRBV28 | CASSWSGQNAYGYTF
TRBJ1-5 | TRBV12-3/TRBV12-4 | CASSSGLPPQHF
TRBJ2-7 | TRBV5-1 | CASSPSGTSEGYEQYF
TRBJ1-3 | TRBV9 | CASSEAATGSGNTIYF
TRBJ2-7 | TRBV5-6 | CASSLGQGVTYEQYF
TRBJ1-5 | TRBV30 | CAWSGAMDSRGNQPQHF
TRBJ2-1 | TRBV18 | CASSLGTAGTNEQFF
TRBJ2-2 | TRBV7-9 | CASSLLRDRNTGELFF
TRBJ1-2 | TRBV6-6 | CASSYRNYGYTF
TRBJ1-4 | TRBV19 | CASSSDRSGEKLFF
TRBJ1-2 | TRBV5-1 | CASSREGVAYGYTF
TRBJ1-6 | TRBV7-6 | CASSPRASYNSPLHF
TRBJ2-5 | TRBV10-1 | CASSEGLAGAETQYF
TRBJ1-1 | TRBV11-2 | CASSFEVMGEAFF
TRBJ2-2 | TRBV27 | CASSLLQGLTGELFF
TRBJ1-2 | TRBV30 | CAWSTGRSGYTF
TRBJ1-6 | TRBV19 | CASRVSGTSLNSPLHF
TRBJ1-3 | TRBV7-2 | CASSPQGRGSGNTIYF
TRBJ2-1 | TRBV19 | CASSIAASGRLEFF
TRBJ2-7 | TRBV6-5 | CASSRTGAGEQYF
TRBJ2-7 | TRBV7-8 | CASSLGQTSSYEQYF
TRBJ1-3 | TRBV12-5 | CASGYRGGPSGNTIYF
TRBJ1-2 | TRBV5-1 | CASSLLGQLYGYTF
TRBJ2-4 | TRBV3-1/TRBV3-2 | CASTSGGGPQNIQYF
TRBJ1-5 | TRBV27 | CASSSWAGSNQPQHF
TRBJ1-6 | TRBV5-1 | CASSLERFNSPLHF
TRBJ2-1 | TRBV5-1 | CASSLEDPGDEQFF
TRBJ2-7 | TRBV2 | CASSVGTGSYEQYF
TRBJ2-7 | TRBV6-6 | CASRRLAEQYF
TRBJ2-7 | TRBV6-5 | CASNPNPGESYEQYF
TRBJ2-5 | TRBV25-1 | CASSEFTTGQETQYF
TRBJ1-2 | TRBV6-5 | CASRRTQVYGYTF
TRBJ1-1 | TRBV4-3 | CASSRLITGDTEAFF
TRBJ2-1 | TRBV10-1 | CASSESGGGQGSEQFF
TRBJ2-7 | TRBV12-5 | CASGGLTGRASYEQYF
TRBJ2-1 | TRBV7-2 | CASSLVVTTQYNEQFF
TRBJ1-2 | TRBV19 | CASTFRGPNYGYTF